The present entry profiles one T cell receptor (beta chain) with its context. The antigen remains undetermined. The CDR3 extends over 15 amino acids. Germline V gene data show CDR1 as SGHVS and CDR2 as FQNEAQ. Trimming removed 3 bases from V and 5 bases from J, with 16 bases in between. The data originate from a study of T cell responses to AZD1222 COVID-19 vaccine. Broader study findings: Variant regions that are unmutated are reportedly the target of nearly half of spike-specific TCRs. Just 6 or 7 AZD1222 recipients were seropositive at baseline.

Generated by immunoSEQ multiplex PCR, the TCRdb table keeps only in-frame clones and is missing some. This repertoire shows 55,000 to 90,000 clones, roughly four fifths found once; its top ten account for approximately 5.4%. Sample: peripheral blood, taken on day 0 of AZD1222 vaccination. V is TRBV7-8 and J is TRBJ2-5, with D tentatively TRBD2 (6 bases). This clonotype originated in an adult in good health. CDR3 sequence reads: CASSFRRGGGETQYF. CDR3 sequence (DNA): TGTGCCAGCAGCTTTCGGCGGGGTGGGGGGGAGACCCAGTACTTC.